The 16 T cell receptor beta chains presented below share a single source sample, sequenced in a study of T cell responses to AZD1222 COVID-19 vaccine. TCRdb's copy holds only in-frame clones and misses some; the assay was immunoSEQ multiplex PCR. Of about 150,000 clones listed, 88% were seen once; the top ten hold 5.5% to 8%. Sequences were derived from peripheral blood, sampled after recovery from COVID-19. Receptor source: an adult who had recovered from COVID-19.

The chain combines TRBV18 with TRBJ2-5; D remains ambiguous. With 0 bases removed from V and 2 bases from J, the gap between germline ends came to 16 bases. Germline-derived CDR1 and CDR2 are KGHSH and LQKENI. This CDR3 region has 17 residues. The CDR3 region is CASSPPAPRGSQETQYF. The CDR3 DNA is TGTGCCAGCTCACCACCGGCTCCCAGAGGCTCTCAAGAGACCCAGTACTTC.

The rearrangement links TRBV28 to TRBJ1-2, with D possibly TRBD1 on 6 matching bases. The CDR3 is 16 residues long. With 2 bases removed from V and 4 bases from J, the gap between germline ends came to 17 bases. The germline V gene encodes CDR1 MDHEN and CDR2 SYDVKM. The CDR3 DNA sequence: TGTGCCAGCAGTTTAGGCAACCGGGGGCGAAGCTATGGCTACACCTTC. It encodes CASSLGNRGRSYGYTF.

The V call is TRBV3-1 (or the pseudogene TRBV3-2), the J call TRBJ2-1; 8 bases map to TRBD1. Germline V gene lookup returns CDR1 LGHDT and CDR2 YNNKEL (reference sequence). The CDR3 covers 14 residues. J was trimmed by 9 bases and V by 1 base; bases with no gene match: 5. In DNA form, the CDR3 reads TGTGCCAGCAGCCAAGTTCTAGACAGGGGTGAGCAGTTCTTC. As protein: CASSQVLDRGEQFF.

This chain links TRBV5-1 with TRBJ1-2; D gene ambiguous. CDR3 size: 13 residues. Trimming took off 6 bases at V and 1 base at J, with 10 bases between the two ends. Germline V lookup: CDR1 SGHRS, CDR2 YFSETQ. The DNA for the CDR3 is TGCGCCAGCACATCAGAAGTTAACTATGGCTACACCTTC. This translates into CASTSEVNYGYTF.

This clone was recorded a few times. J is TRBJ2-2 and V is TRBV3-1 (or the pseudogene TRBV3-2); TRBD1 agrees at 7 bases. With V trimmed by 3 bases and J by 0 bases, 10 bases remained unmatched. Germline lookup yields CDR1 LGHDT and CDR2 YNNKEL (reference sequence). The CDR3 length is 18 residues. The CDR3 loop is CASSHQGVATANTGELFF. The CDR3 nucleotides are TGTGCCAGCAGCCACCAGGGGGTAGCGACCGCGAACACCGGGGAGCTGTTTTTT.

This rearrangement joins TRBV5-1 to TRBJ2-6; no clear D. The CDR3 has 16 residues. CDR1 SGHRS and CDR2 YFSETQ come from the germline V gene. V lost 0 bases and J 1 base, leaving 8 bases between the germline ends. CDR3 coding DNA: TGCGCCAGCAGCTTGGAAGGGTATTCTGGGGCCAACGTCCTGACTTTC. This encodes CASSLEGYSGANVLTF.

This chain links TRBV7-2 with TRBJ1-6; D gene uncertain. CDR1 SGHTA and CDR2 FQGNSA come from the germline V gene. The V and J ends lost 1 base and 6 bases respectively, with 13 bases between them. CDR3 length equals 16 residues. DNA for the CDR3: TGTGCCAGCAGCTTAGTCGTCCTTCCAACTAATTCACCCCTCCACTTT. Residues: CASSLVVLPTNSPLHF.

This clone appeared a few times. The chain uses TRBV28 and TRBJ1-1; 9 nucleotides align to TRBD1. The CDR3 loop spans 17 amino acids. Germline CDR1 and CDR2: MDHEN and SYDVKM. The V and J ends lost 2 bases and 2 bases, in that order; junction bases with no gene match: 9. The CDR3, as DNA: TGTGCCAGCAGTTTACCTAACAGGGGGCGCCCCAACACTGAAGCTTTCTTT. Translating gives CASSLPNRGRPNTEAFF.

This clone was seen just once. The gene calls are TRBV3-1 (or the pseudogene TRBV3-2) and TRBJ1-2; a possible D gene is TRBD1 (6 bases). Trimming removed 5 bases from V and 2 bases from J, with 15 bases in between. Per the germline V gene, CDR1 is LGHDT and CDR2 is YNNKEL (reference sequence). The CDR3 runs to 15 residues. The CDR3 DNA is TGTGCCAGCAGCGCCAACAGGGAGGGGAACTATGGCTACACCTTC. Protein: CASSANREGNYGYTF.

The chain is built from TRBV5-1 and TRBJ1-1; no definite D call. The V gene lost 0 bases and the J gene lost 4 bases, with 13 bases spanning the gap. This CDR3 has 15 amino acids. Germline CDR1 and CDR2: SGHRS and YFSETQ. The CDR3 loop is CASSLAEGMSTEAFF. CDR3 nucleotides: TGCGCCAGCAGCTTGGCCGAGGGTATGAGCACTGAAGCTTTCTTT.

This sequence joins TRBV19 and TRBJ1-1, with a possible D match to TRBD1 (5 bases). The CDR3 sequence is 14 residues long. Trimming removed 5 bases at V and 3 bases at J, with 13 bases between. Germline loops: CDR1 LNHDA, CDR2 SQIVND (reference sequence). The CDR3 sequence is CASSFAGTYTEAFF. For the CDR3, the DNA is TGTGCCAGTAGTTTCGCCGGGACGTACACTGAAGCTTTCTTT.

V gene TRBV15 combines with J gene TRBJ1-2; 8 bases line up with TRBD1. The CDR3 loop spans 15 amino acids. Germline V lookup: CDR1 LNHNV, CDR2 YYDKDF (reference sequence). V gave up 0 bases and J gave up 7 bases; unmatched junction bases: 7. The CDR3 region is CATSRDDRGKSGYTF. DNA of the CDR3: TGTGCCACCAGCAGAGACGACAGGGGAAAGAGTGGCTACACCTTC.

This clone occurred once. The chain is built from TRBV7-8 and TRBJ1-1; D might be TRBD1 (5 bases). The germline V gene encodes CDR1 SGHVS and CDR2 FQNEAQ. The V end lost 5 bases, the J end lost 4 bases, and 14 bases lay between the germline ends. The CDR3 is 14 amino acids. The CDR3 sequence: CASSRGDSGTEAFF. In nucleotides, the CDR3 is TGTGCCAGCAGCCGAGGGGATTCGGGCACTGAAGCTTTCTTT.

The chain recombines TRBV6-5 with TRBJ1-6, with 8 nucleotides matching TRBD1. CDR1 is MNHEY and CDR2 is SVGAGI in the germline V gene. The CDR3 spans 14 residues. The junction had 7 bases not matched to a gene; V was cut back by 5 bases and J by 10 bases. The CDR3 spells CASSTGQGLSPLHF. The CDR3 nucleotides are TGTGCCAGCAGTACCGGACAGGGTCTATCACCCCTCCACTTT.

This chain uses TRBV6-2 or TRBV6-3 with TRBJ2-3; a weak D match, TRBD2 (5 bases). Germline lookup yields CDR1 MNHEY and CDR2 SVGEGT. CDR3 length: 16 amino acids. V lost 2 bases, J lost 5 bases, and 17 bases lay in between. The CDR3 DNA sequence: TGTGCCAGCAGTTACCCCCCGGGGTACCCGGAAGATACGCAGTATTTT. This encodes CASSYPPGYPEDTQYF.

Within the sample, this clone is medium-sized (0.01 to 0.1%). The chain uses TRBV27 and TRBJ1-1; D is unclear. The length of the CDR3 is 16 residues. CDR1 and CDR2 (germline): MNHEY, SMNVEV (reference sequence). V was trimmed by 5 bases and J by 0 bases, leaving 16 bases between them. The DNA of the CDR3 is TGTGCCAGCAGTCCCACCCGGAGGTACCTGAACACTGAAGCTTTCTTT. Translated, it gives CASSPTRRYLNTEAFF.